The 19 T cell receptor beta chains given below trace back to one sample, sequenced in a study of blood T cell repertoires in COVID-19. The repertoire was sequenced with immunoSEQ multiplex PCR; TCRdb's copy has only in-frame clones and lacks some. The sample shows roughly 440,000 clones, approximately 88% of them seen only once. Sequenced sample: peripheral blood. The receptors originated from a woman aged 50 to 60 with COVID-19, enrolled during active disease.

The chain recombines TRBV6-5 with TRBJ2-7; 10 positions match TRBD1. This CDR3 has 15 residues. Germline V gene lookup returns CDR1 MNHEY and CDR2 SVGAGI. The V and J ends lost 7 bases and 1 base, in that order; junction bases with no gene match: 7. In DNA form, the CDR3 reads TGTGCCAGCACCGAGACAGGGGGCAGTTCCTACGAGCAGTACTTC. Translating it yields CASTETGGSSYEQYF.

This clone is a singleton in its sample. Here the CDR3 DNA reads TGTGCCAGCAGGACAGGGATTAGGAAGGAGCAGTTCTTC. It encodes CASRTGIRKEQFF. This rearrangement joins TRBV6-6 to TRBJ2-1; 7 bases line up with TRBD1. The V gene end was trimmed by 6 bases and the J gene end by 10 bases; junction bases not matched to a gene: 9. Germline CDR1 reads MNHNY; CDR2 reads SVGAGI (reference sequence). The CDR3 extends over 13 amino acids.

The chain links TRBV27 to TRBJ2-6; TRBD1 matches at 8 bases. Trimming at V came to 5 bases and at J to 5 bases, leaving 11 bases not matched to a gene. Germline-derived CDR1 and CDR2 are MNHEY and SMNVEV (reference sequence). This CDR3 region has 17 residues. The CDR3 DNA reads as TGTGCCAGCAGTCTTAGTTTCCGGACAGGGAGGGCCAACGTCCTGACTTTC. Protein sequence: CASSLSFRTGRANVLTF.

The CDR3 protein is CASSVSDREGSPLHF. As DNA, the CDR3 is TGTGCCAGCAGCGTCAGCGACAGGGAAGGCTCACCCCTCCACTTT. The V call is TRBV9, the J call TRBJ1-6, with 7 bases aligning to TRBD1. CDR3 length equals 15 residues. The V segment lost 2 bases and the J segment 10 bases; nucleotides outside the gene matches: 9. Germline V lookup: CDR1 SGDLS, CDR2 YYNGEE.

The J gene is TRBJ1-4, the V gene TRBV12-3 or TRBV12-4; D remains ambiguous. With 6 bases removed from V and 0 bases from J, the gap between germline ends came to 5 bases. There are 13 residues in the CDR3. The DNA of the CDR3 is TGTGCCAGCAGCGTAGCAACTAATGAAAAACTGTTTTTT. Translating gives CASSVATNEKLFF.

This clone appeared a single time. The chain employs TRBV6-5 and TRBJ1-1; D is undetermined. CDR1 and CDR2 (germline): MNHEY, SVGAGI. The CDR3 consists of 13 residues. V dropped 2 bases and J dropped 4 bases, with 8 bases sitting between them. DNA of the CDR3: TGTGCCAGCAGTTACGAAGGAGGCACTGAAGCTTTCTTT. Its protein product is CASSYEGGTEAFF.

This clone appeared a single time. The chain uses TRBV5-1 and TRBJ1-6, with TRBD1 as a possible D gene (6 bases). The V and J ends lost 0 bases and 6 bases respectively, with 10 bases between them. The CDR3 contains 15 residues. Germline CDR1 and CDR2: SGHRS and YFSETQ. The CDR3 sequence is CASSLDRAFNSPLHF. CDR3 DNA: TGCGCCAGCAGCTTGGACAGGGCGTTTAATTCACCCCTCCACTTT. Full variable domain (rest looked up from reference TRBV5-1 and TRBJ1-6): KAGVTQTPRYLIKTRGQQVTLSCSPISGHRSVSWYQQTPGQGLQFLFEYFSETQRNKGNFPGRFSGRQFSNSRSEMNVSTLELGDSALYLCASSLDRAFNSPLHFGNGTRLTVT.

DNA for the CDR3: TGCAGTGGGAGAGCCAGCTGGGAGCAGTTCTTC. Translating it yields CSGRASWEQFF. The chain links TRBV20-1 to TRBJ2-1; no reliable D call. V shed 7 bases and J shed 10 bases, with 14 bases lying between them. The CDR3 runs to 11 residues. Germline CDR1 is DFQATT and CDR2 is SNEGSKA (reference sequence).

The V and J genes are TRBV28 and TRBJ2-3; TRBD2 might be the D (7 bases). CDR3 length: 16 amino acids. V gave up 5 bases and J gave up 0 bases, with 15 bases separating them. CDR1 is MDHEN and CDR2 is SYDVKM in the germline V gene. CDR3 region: CASSPTRGASTDTQYF. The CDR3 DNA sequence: TGTGCCAGCAGTCCAACACGGGGGGCTAGCACAGATACGCAGTATTTT. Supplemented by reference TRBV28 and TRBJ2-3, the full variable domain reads DVKVTQSSRYLVKRTGEKVFLECVQDMDHENMFWYRQDPGLGLRLIYFSYDVKMKEKGDIPEGYSVSREKKERFSLILESASTNQTSMYLCASSPTRGASTDTQYFGPGTRLTVL.

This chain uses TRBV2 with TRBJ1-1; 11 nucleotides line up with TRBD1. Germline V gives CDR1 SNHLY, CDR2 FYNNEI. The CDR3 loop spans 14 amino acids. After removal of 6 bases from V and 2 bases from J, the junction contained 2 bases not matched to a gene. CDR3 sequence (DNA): TGTGCCAGCAGGGGGACAGGGGGAAACACTGAAGCTTTCTTT. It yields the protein CASRGTGGNTEAFF.

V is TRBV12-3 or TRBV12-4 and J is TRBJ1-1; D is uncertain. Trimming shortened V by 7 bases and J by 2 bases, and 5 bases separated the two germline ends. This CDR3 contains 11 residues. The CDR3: CASTLNTEAFF. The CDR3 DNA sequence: TGTGCCAGCACCTTAAACACTGAAGCTTTCTTT.

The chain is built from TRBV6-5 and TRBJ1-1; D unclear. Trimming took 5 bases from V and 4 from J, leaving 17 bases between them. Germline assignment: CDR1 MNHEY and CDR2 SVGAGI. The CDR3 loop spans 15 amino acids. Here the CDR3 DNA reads TGTGCCAGCAGTCCCCGGACGGTGGAGGGCACTGAAGCTTTCTTT. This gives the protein CASSPRTVEGTEAFF.

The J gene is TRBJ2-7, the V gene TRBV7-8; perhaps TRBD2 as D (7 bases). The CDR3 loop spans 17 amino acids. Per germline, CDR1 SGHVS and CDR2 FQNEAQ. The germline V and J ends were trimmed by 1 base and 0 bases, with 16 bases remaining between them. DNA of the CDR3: TGTGCCAGCAGCTTAGTTGGCGGGGGCCGGAACTCCTACGAGCAGTACTTC. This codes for CASSLVGGGRNSYEQYF.

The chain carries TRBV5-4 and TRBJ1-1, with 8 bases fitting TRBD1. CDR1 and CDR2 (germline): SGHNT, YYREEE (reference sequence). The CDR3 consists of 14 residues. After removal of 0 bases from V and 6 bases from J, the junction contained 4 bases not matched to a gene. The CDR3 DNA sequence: TGTGCCAGCAGCTTGGACAGGGGGGTGTCTGAAGCTTTCTTT. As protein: CASSLDRGVSEAFF.

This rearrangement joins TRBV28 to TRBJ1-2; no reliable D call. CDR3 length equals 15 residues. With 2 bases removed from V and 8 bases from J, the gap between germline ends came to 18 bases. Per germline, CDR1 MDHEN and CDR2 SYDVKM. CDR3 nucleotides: TGTGCCAGCAGTTTACCCCAAGCGGACCTTAGGGGCTACACCTTC. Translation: CASSLPQADLRGYTF.

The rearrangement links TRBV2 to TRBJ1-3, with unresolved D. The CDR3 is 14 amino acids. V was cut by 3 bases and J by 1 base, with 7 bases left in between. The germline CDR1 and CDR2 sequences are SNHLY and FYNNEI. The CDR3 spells CASSDGVSGNTIYF. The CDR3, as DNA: TGTGCCAGCAGTGATGGAGTTTCTGGAAACACCATATATTTT.

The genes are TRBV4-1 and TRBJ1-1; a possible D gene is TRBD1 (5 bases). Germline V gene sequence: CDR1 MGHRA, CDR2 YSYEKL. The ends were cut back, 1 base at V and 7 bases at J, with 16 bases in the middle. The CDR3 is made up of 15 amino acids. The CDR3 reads CASSQGTGQPFEAFF. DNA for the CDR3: TGCGCCAGCAGCCAAGGTACCGGACAACCCTTTGAAGCTTTCTTT.

The CDR3 nucleotides are TGTGCCAGCTCTCGGCGGTACACCGGGGAGCTGTTTTTT. Amino acids: CASSRRYTGELFF. V usage is TRBV18 and J usage is TRBJ2-2; no definite D call. The CDR3 sequence is 13 residues long. V lost 6 bases to trimming and J lost 3 bases, with 8 bases between them. Looked up from germline, CDR1 is KGHSH and CDR2 is LQKENI. Filled out from reference TRBV18 and TRBJ2-2, the complete variable domain reads NAGVMQNPRHLVRRRGQEARLRCSPMKGHSHVYWYRQLPEEGLKFMVYLQKENIIDESGMPKERFSAEFPKEGPSILRIQQVVRGDSAAYFCASSRRYTGELFFGEGSRLTVL.

This CDR3 reads CASSQAVFGEKLFF. The CDR3 DNA follows: TGTGCCAGCAGCCAAGCGGTATTTGGTGAAAAACTGTTTTTT. The chain is built from TRBV3-1 (or the pseudogene TRBV3-2) and TRBJ1-4; no firm D call. This CDR3 contains 14 residues. Trimming stripped 1 base from V and 7 bases from J, with 10 bases between. Germline loops: CDR1 LGHDT, CDR2 YNNKEL (reference sequence).